This TCR beta chain was observed in a study of technical replicates of blood from a few donors. Here immunoSEQ multiplex PCR was the method, and the copy in TCRdb shows in-frame clones only, minus some. The sample lists 80,000 or so clones; approximately 98% were seen once. V was pared by 7 bases and J by 10 bases, with 13 bases of the junction left unmatched. The CDR3 extends over 15 amino acids. Germline loops: CDR1 MNHNS, CDR2 SASEGT. This TCR came from a human donor in good health. The material sequenced was T cells isolated from PBMCs. The rearrangement joins TRBV6-1 to TRBJ2-1; 10 nucleotides agree with TRBD2. The CDR3 DNA reads TGTGCCAGCAACCGGCCTAGCGGGAGCCCTGTGGAGCAGTTCTTC. It codes for CASNRPSGSPVEQFF.